These 27 T cell receptor beta chains came from one sample sequenced in a study of blood T cell repertoires in COVID-19. Only in-frame clones appear in the TCRdb table, and some are missing; sequencing was by immunoSEQ multiplex PCR. The sample comprises 95,000 to 150,000 clones, roughly 85% of which are singletons, and roughly a quarter rests with the top ten. The sample comprised peripheral blood. The receptors come from a woman aged 80 or older with acute or convalescent COVID-19.

The V and J genes are TRBV10-1 and TRBJ1-4; perhaps TRBD1 as D (6 bases). This CDR3 comprises 14 residues. CDR1 and CDR2 (germline): WNHNN, SYGVQD (reference sequence). V lost 6 bases and J 7 bases, leaving 15 bases between the germline ends. The CDR3, as DNA: TGCGCCAGCAGCTCTGGGGAGGGGGGTGAAAAACTGTTTTTT. This codes for CASSSGEGGEKLFF.

This clone has a handful of counts. The chain couples TRBV19 to TRBJ1-5, with no clear D. Germline-derived CDR1 and CDR2 are LNHDA and SQIVND (reference sequence). Trimming cost V 1 base and J 5 bases, with 9 bases left between them. The CDR3 runs 14 residues. The CDR3 sequence is CASSIATRDQPQHF. The CDR3 DNA sequence: TGTGCCAGTAGTATAGCTACGAGGGATCAGCCCCAGCATTTT.

The rearrangement joins TRBV6-5 to TRBJ1-5; no definite D call. Between the trimmed V and J ends, which lost 2 bases and 3 bases, there was a span of 11 bases. Germline V gene lookup returns CDR1 MNHEY and CDR2 SVGAGI. This CDR3 is built from 15 residues. The CDR3 DNA is TGTGCCAGCAGTTACCGGCGGGGAAACAATCAGCCCCAGCATTTT. Translated, it gives CASSYRRGNNQPQHF.

This clone was counted once. This chain uses TRBV5-1 with TRBJ1-2; 8 bases align to TRBD1. The germline V gene encodes CDR1 SGHRS and CDR2 YFSETQ. CDR3 length: 14 residues. Trimming took 4 bases from V and 8 from J; bases not matched to a gene: 10. Here the CDR3 reads CASSQDGQGGGYTF. CDR3 DNA: TGCGCCAGCAGCCAGGATGGACAGGGCGGGGGCTACACCTTC.

The V and J genes are TRBV18 and TRBJ1-3; D might be TRBD1 (6 bases). Germline V gives CDR1 KGHSH, CDR2 LQKENI. Trimming pared 3 bases from V and 4 bases from J, leaving 19 bases between. CDR3 size: 17 residues. CDR3 region: CASSPTWDTSVGNTIYF. CDR3 in DNA: TGTGCCAGCTCACCCACCTGGGACACATCGGTAGGAAACACCATATATTTT. The complete variable domain, with remaining parts taken from reference TRBV18 and TRBJ1-3, reads NAGVMQNPRHLVRRRGQEARLRCSPMKGHSHVYWYRQLPEEGLKFMVYLQKENIIDESGMPKERFSAEFPKEGPSILRIQQVVRGDSAAYFCASSPTWDTSVGNTIYFGEGSWLTVV.

This clone was counted a single time. The J gene is TRBJ2-3, the V gene TRBV7-2; weak D call: TRBD2 (6 bases). This CDR3 spans 16 amino acids. V was pared by 5 bases and J by 0 bases, with 15 bases between. The germline V gene encodes CDR1 SGHTA and CDR2 FQGNSA. In nucleotides, the CDR3 is TGTGCCAGCAGCCCTCCAGGGACTGCTAGCACAGATACGCAGTATTTT. As protein: CASSPPGTASTDTQYF. Complete variable domain (other parts from reference TRBV7-2 and TRBJ2-3): GAGVSQSPSNKVTEKGKDVELRCDPISGHTALYWYRQSLGQGLEFLIYFQGNSAPDKSGLPSDRFSAERTGGSVSTLTIQRTQQEDSAVYLCASSPPGTASTDTQYFGPGTRLTVL.

The chain combines TRBV28 with TRBJ2-1; maybe TRBD1 (5 bases). There are 16 residues in the CDR3. The ends were cut back, 2 bases at V and 6 bases at J, with 17 bases in the middle. Germline V gives CDR1 MDHEN, CDR2 SYDVKM. The CDR3 sequence: CASSLISVGLGNEQFF. The CDR3 DNA reads as TGTGCCAGCAGTTTAATAAGCGTGGGGCTCGGCAATGAGCAGTTCTTC.

This chain joins TRBV2 and TRBJ2-2; D may be TRBD2 (5 bases). V dropped 8 bases and J dropped 4 bases, with 11 bases sitting between them. Germline loops: CDR1 SNHLY, CDR2 FYNNEI. The CDR3 runs to 13 residues. As DNA, the CDR3 is TGTGCCAGCGACCTTCGGGGCACCGGGGAGCTGTTTTTT. This translates into CASDLRGTGELFF.

Worth noting for this clone: An end of the junction does not agree with germline; a read error may underlie this. This sequence joins TRBV5-6 and TRBJ1-2; 7 bases fit TRBD1. The germline CDR1 and CDR2 sequences are SGHDT and YYEEEE. This CDR3 comprises 15 residues. The CDR3 loop reads CASSLSPARRDSGFF. The CDR3 nucleotides are TGTGCCAGCAGCCTTTCCCCGGCACGTCGGGACAGCGGCTTCTTC.

The gene calls are TRBV11-2 and TRBJ1-4; possibly TRBD1 for D (5 bases). Germline V CDR1 and CDR2: SGHAT, FQNNGV. The CDR3 loop spans 13 amino acids. Trimming took 5 bases from V and 8 from J, leaving 12 bases between them. This CDR3 is CASSPGIIEKLFF. DNA of the CDR3: TGTGCCAGCAGCCCAGGGATCATCGAAAAACTGTTTTTT. The full variable domain, in which reference TRBV11-2 and TRBJ1-4 provide the parts outside the CDR3, is EAGVAQSPRYKIIEKRQSVAFWCNPISGHATLYWYQQILGQGPKLLIQFQNNGVVDDSQLPKDRFSAERLKGVDSTLKIQPAKLEDSAVYLCASSPGIIEKLFFGSGTQLSVL.

This clone was seen more than once but under ten times. The chain couples TRBV5-1 to TRBJ1-1; D is possibly TRBD1 (5 bases). Trimming cost V 6 bases and J 1 base, with 10 bases left between them. CDR1 and CDR2 from the germline V gene are SGHRS and YFSETQ. The length of the CDR3 is 13 residues. DNA for the CDR3: TGCGCCAGCAAGGGGCAATGGAACACTGAAGCTTTCTTT. Its translation: CASKGQWNTEAFF.

The chain employs TRBV5-1 and TRBJ2-7, with D possibly matching TRBD1 (5 bases). V shed 2 bases and J shed 6 bases, with 24 bases lying between them. Germline V gene sequence: CDR1 SGHRS, CDR2 YFSETQ. The CDR3 consists of 17 residues. This CDR3 reads CASSLWPGRQLLREQYF. The DNA for the CDR3 is TGCGCCAGCAGCTTATGGCCGGGTAGACAGCTACTACGCGAGCAGTACTTC.

The chain has TRBV5-8 and TRBJ1-4; 7 bases match TRBD1. Germline V gene data show CDR1 as SGHTS and CDR2 as YDEGEE. Trimming took 0 bases from V and 0 from J; bases not matched to a gene: 2. This CDR3 region has 16 residues. CDR3 region: CASSLGTGATNEKLFF. DNA for the CDR3: TGTGCCAGCAGCTTGGGAACAGGGGCAACTAATGAAAAACTGTTTTTT. Filled out from reference TRBV5-8 and TRBJ1-4, the complete variable domain reads EAGVTQSPTHLIKTRGQQATLRCSPISGHTSVYWYQQALGLGLQFLLWYDEGEERNRGNFPPRFSGRQFPNYSSELNVNALELEDSALYLCASSLGTGATNEKLFFGSGTQLSVL.

This clone was picked up a small number of times. This chain connects TRBV4-2 to TRBJ1-1; possibly TRBD1 for D (6 bases). The V end lost 3 bases, the J end lost 8 bases, and 22 bases lay between the germline ends. The CDR3 is 16 residues long. Germline V gene lookup returns CDR1 LGHNA and CDR2 YNFKEQ. The CDR3 reads CASSHERGLPGEEAFF. DNA of the CDR3: TGTGCCAGCAGCCATGAGCGCGGTTTGCCAGGGGAGGAAGCTTTCTTT.

The CDR3 coding sequence is TGTGCCAGCAGGACGGGACAGGGTTCCTACAATGAGCAGTTCTTC. This encodes CASRTGQGSYNEQFF. The chain links TRBV28 to TRBJ2-1, with 9 positions matching TRBD1. V shed 6 bases, J shed 1 base, and the junction held 4 bases outside the gene matches. This CDR3 region has 15 residues. The germline CDR1 and CDR2 sequences are MDHEN and SYDVKM. The variable domain in full, completed from reference TRBV28 and TRBJ2-1, reads DVKVTQSSRYLVKRTGEKVFLECVQDMDHENMFWYRQDPGLGLRLIYFSYDVKMKEKGDIPEGYSVSREKKERFSLILESASTNQTSMYLCASRTGQGSYNEQFFGPGTRLTVL.

CDR3 sequence reads: CASSFGVGQGETQYF. For the CDR3, the DNA is TGTGCCAGCAGCTTCGGTGTGGGGCAGGGAGAGACCCAGTACTTC. The chain has TRBV11-2 and TRBJ2-5; TRBD1 might be the D (5 bases). CDR1 and CDR2 from the germline V gene are SGHAT and FQNNGV. The ends were cut back, 3 bases at V and 4 bases at J, with 15 bases in the middle. The CDR3 consists of 15 residues.

The J gene is TRBJ1-1, the V gene TRBV5-1; 8 nucleotides line up with TRBD1. Germline CDR1 and CDR2: SGHRS and YFSETQ. The CDR3 is 15 residues long. With 5 bases clipped from V and 6 bases from J, the junction kept 12 bases outside the gene matches. The CDR3 is CASSLGDRRDAEAFF. CDR3 bases: TGCGCCAGCAGTCTGGGGGACAGGCGAGATGCTGAAGCTTTCTTT.

This clone was seen a few times. This chain joins TRBV4-1 and TRBJ2-2; 7 bases are shared with TRBD1. Germline V gene sequence: CDR1 MGHRA, CDR2 YSYEKL. The CDR3 loop spans 17 amino acids. V trimming: 0 bases; J trimming: 1 base; junction bases outside the gene matches: 5. For the CDR3, the DNA is TGCGCCAGCAGCCAAGATAGTAGGACAGGGAACACCGGGGAGCTGTTTTTT. As protein: CASSQDSRTGNTGELFF.

V is TRBV5-5 and J is TRBJ2-1, with a tentative D call TRBD1 (5 bases). Germline CDR1 and CDR2: SGHKS and YYEKEE (reference sequence). The CDR3 length is 15 residues. V lost 6 bases to trimming and J lost 3 bases, with 16 bases between them. CDR3 bases: TGTGCCAGCACCTTAGGGGTTACGGGCTACAATGAGCAGTTCTTC. This sequence encodes CASTLGVTGYNEQFF.

The genes are TRBV6-2 or TRBV6-3 and TRBJ2-5; 12 nucleotides line up with TRBD1. The CDR3 spans 16 residues. Germline values: CDR1 MNHEY, CDR2 SVGEGT. After removal of 5 bases from V and 6 bases from J, the junction contained 10 bases not matched to a gene. In DNA, the CDR3 is TGTGCCAGCAGTCCCCGCCGGGACAGGGGGCAACAGACCCAGTACTTC. Its protein product is CASSPRRDRGQQTQYF.

The CDR3 spells CASSSRDRFQRNTEAFF. CDR3 nucleotides: TGCGCCAGCAGCTCCCGGGACAGGTTTCAAAGGAACACTGAAGCTTTCTTT. The rearrangement uses TRBV5-1 and TRBJ1-1, with 8 bases fitting TRBD1. Germline CDR1 is SGHRS and CDR2 is YFSETQ. This CDR3 is 17 amino acids long. J was trimmed by 1 base and V by 3 bases; bases with no gene match: 11.

J is TRBJ2-1 and V is TRBV7-3, with 7 positions matching TRBD2. The CDR3 contains 13 residues. Germline loops: CDR1 SGHTA, CDR2 FQGTGA. J lost 2 bases, V lost 8 bases, and 3 bases had no gene match. This CDR3 is CASAAGAYNEQFF. The CDR3 coding sequence is TGTGCCAGCGCGGCGGGGGCCTACAATGAGCAGTTCTTC.

The V gene is TRBV19, the J gene TRBJ1-5; D remains unclear. The V gene lost 0 bases and the J gene lost 7 bases, with 10 bases spanning the gap. The length of the CDR3 is 14 residues. Germline V gives CDR1 LNHDA, CDR2 SQIVND (reference sequence). For the CDR3, the DNA is TGTGCCAGTAGTATAGACCACAGCCAGCAGCCCCAGCATTTT. This codes for CASSIDHSQQPQHF.

The chain joins TRBV9 to TRBJ1-1; D call uncertain. With 0 bases removed from V and 4 bases from J, the gap between germline ends came to 7 bases. The CDR3 spans 13 residues. Germline V gene lookup returns CDR1 SGDLS and CDR2 YYNGEE. The CDR3 spells CASSVGPGTEAFF. The CDR3 nucleotides read TGTGCCAGCAGCGTAGGTCCAGGCACTGAAGCTTTCTTT.

The chain recombines TRBV6-6 with TRBJ1-1, with D tentatively TRBD1 (5 bases). Germline V gene sequence: CDR1 MNHNY, CDR2 SVGAGI (reference sequence). V lost 11 bases and J lost 0, with 13 bases in between. The CDR3 runs 13 residues. DNA of the CDR3: TGTGCCTGTCAAGGACAAATGAACACTGAAGCTTTCTTT. It codes for CACQGQMNTEAFF.

The chain combines TRBV28 with TRBJ1-1; TRBD1 is a possible D gene (6 bases). The CDR3 loop spans 14 amino acids. Germline V CDR1 and CDR2: MDHEN, SYDVKM. The V gene lost 7 bases and the J gene lost 1 base, with 13 bases spanning the gap. CDR3 coding DNA: TGTGCCAGCATCCCCCGGGGGGCGAACACTGAAGCTTTCTTT. Translating it yields CASIPRGANTEAFF.

About this clone: The identical CDR3 is also encoded by other nucleotide sequences in the sample. The J gene is TRBJ1-3, the V gene TRBV12-3 or TRBV12-4; D remains unclear. V was trimmed by 6 bases and J by 4 bases, leaving 7 bases between them. This CDR3 is 12 amino acids long. This CDR3 reads CASSPGGNTIYF. CDR3 DNA: TGTGCCAGCAGCCCCGGGGGAAACACCATATATTTT.